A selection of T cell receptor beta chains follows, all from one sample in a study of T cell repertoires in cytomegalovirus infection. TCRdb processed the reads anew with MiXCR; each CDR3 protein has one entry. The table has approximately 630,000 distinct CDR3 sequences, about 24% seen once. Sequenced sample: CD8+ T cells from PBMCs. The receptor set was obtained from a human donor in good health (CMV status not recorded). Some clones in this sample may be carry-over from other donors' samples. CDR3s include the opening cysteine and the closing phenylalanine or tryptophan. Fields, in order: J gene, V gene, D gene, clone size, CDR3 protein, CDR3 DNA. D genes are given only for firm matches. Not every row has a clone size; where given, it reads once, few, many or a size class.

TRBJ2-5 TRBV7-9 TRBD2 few CASSFTSGGPYQETQYF TGTGCCAGCAGCTTCACTAGCGGGGGCCCGTACCAAGAGACCCAGTACTTC
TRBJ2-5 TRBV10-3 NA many CAISEAGTQETQYF TGTGCCATCAGTGAGGCAGGAACCCAAGAGACCCAGTACTTC
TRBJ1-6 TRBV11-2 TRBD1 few CASSPWTGETYNSPLHF TGTGCCAGCAGCCCATGGACAGGGGAAACCTATAATTCACCCCTCCACTTT
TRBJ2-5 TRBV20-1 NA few CSAPPPGYQETQYF TGCAGTGCCCCCCCGCCGGGCTACCAAGAGACCCAGTACTTC
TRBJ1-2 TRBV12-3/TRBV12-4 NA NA CACSLPRGAGGREYDGYTF TGTGCCTGCAGTTTACCCCGCGGGGCTGGGGGGCGCGAGTATGACGGCTACACCTTC
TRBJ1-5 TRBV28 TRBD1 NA CASSPGTGGQPQHF TGTGCCAGCAGTCCTGGGACAGGGGGTCAGCCCCAGCATTTT
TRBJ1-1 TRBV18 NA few CASSPETREAFF TGTGCCAGCTCACCGGAGACCAGAGAAGCTTTCTTT
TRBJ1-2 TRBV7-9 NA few CASSSPTPREGYTF TGTGCCAGCAGCTCCCCGACCCCTCGGGAAGGCTACACCTTC
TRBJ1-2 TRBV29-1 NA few CSAKTGTYGGGYTF TGCAGCGCCAAGACGGGGACATACGGGGGCGGCTACACCTTC
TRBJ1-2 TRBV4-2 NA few CASSQDQGGRGYTF TGTGCCAGCAGCCAAGATCAGGGAGGGAGAGGCTACACCTTC
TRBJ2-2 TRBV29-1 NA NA CSVDGVVGIGELFF TGCAGCGTTGATGGGGTAGTAGGAATCGGGGAGCTGTTTTTT
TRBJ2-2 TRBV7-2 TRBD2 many CASSHPSGPAGELFF TGTGCCAGCAGCCACCCTAGCGGCCCGGCCGGGGAGCTGTTTTTT
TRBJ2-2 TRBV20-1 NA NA CSGQGTTTGELFF TGCAGTGGTCAGGGGACGACGACCGGGGAGCTGTTTTTT
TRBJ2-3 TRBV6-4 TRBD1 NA CASSDTGTGVSTDTQYF TGTGCCAGCAGTGACACAGGGACAGGGGTAAGCACAGATACGCAGTATTTT
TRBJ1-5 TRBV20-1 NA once CSVERDNDNQPQHF TGCAGTGTCGAACGGGACAACGACAATCAGCCCCAGCATTTT
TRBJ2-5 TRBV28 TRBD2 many CASRLSGSQETQYF TGTGCCAGCCGCCTCAGCGGGAGCCAAGAGACCCAGTACTTC
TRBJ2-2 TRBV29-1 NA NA CSVLRGELFF TGCAGCGTCCTGAGGGGGGAGCTGTTTTTT
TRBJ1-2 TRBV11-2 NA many CASSPSFGGNYGYTF TGTGCCAGCAGCCCTTCTTTCGGTGGAAACTATGGCTACACCTTC
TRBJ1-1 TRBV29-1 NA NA CSVEGTVNTEAFF TGCAGCGTTGAAGGCACGGTGAACACTGAAGCTTTCTTT
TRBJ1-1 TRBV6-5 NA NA CASSLGYGTEAFF TGTGCCAGCAGCCTCGGCTACGGCACTGAAGCTTTCTTT
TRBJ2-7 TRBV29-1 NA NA CSVEPRGGGDEQYF TGCAGCGTTGAACCCCGTGGAGGGGGGGACGAGCAGTACTTC
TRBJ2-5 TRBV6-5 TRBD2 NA CASSLGLAGGGFQETQYF TGTGCCAGCAGTTTGGGACTAGCGGGGGGCGGATTCCAAGAGACCCAGTACTTC
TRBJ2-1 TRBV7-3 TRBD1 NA CASSHTPSTGTGANEQFF TGTGCCAGCAGCCACACGCCAAGTACCGGGACAGGGGCAAATGAGCAGTTCTTC
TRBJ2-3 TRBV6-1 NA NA CASSEDPTVTSTDTQYF TGTGCCAGCAGTGAAGACCCGACGGTCACCAGCACAGATACGCAGTATTTT
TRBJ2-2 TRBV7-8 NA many CASSWPGHPTGELFF TGTGCCAGCAGCTGGCCGGGACACCCCACCGGGGAGCTGTTTTTT
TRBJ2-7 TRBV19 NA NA CASRPDAGRYEQYF TGTGCCAGTAGACCGGACGCTGGTAGGTACGAGCAGTACTTC
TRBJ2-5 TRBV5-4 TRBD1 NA CASSSDRGTQYF TGTGCCAGCAGCTCAGACAGGGGAACCCAGTACTTC
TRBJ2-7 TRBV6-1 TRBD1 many CASKWDSSSYEQYF TGTGCCAGCAAATGGGACAGTAGCTCCTACGAGCAGTACTTC
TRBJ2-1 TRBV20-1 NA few CSARDLAGVDEQFF TGCAGTGCTAGAGATCTAGCCGGGGTGGATGAGCAGTTCTTC
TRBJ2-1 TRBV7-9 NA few CASTDEEHRGHEQFF TGTGCCAGCACCGACGAGGAGCATCGGGGGCATGAGCAGTTCTTC
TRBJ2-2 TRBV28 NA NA CASRGGEGARRTGELFF TGTGCCAGCAGGGGGGGAGAGGGGGCGAGGCGCACCGGGGAGCTGTTTTTT
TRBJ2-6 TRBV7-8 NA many CASSSGPTGANVLTF TGTGCCAGCAGCTCGGGACCGACGGGGGCCAACGTCCTGACTTTC